The 12 T cell receptor beta chains given below trace back to one sample, sequenced in a study of T cell changes during pregnancy in multiple sclerosis. The data were produced by immunoSEQ multiplex PCR, yet TCRdb's version contains in-frame clones alone and is incomplete. The sample comprises about 50,000 clones, almost 95% of which are singletons, and just under 0.75% rests with the top ten. The sequencing used CD4+ T cells from peripheral blood mononuclear cells, collected in the third trimester of pregnancy. Every receptor here comes from a female donor with multiple sclerosis, enrolled in a pregnancy study.

The genes are TRBV7-2 and TRBJ2-7; D is perhaps TRBD2 (6 bases). CDR1 and CDR2 (germline): SGHTA, FQGNSA. Trimming shortened V by 5 bases and J by 3 bases, and 14 bases separated the two germline ends. This CDR3 is 14 amino acids long. The CDR3 bases are TGTGCCAGCAGCAGCAGCCTCGGGAGCTACGAGCAGTACTTC. This sequence encodes CASSSSLGSYEQYF.

The rearrangement joins TRBV4-1 to TRBJ2-5, with 8 bases lining up with TRBD2. This CDR3 has 16 amino acids. V lost 0 bases and J lost 4; bases outside the gene matches: 7. The V gene's germline CDR1 is MGHRA and CDR2 YSYEKL. The CDR3 loop reads CASSQDSGVIAETQYF. CDR3 nucleotides: TGCGCCAGCAGCCAAGATAGCGGGGTTATAGCAGAGACCCAGTACTTC.

The chain employs TRBV19 and TRBJ1-5; TRBD1 might be the D (6 bases). V was pared by 7 bases and J by 4 bases, with 17 bases between. The CDR3 is 15 amino acids. CDR1 is LNHDA and CDR2 is SQIVND in the germline V gene (reference sequence). The CDR3, as DNA: TGTGCCAGTACCCAGGACAGAGACTATAATCAGCCCCAGCATTTT. It codes for CASTQDRDYNQPQHF.

The CDR3 DNA follows: TGTGCCAGCAGTTTATCTGGGGCCTCTGGAAACACCATATATTTT. It encodes CASSLSGASGNTIYF. V and J are TRBV27 and TRBJ1-3; possible D gene TRBD1, 5 bases. Between the trimmed V and J ends, which lost 0 bases and 0 bases, there was a span of 6 bases. The germline CDR1 and CDR2 sequences are MNHEY and SMNVEV (reference sequence). This CDR3 is 15 amino acids long.

The V and J genes are TRBV6-1 and TRBJ2-7; 7 bases align to TRBD2. This CDR3 contains 14 residues. V shed 7 bases, J shed 0 bases, and the junction held 6 bases outside the gene matches. Germline V lookup: CDR1 MNHNS, CDR2 SASEGT. In DNA, the CDR3 is TGTGCCAGCACTGTGGGGGGGAGCTCCTACGAGCAGTACTTC. As protein: CASTVGGSSYEQYF.

This CDR3 reads CASSPPTLETQYF. The DNA for the CDR3 is TGTGCCAGCTCACCACCGACACTGGAGACCCAGTACTTC. V and J are TRBV18 and TRBJ2-5; no clear D. In germline, CDR1 is KGHSH, CDR2 LQKENI. The germline V and J ends were trimmed by 0 bases and 5 bases, with 7 bases remaining between them. The CDR3 spans 13 residues.

This clone was seen only once. This rearrangement joins TRBV7-8 to TRBJ2-2, with 8 bases lining up with TRBD1. The CDR3 has 17 residues. CDR1 is SGHVS, CDR2 FQNEAQ, per germline. The junction had 8 bases not matched to a gene; V was cut back by 5 bases and J by 0 bases. For the CDR3, the DNA is TGTGCCAGCAGCCGCAAGGGACAGGAGTCGAACACCGGGGAGCTGTTTTTT. Its protein is CASSRKGQESNTGELFF.

The rearrangement uses TRBV7-6 and TRBJ2-7; 12 nucleotides align to TRBD1. In germline, CDR1 is SGHVS, CDR2 FNYEAQ. The V gene end was trimmed by 5 bases and the J gene end by 3 bases; junction bases not matched to a gene: 8. CDR3 length: 16 amino acids. The CDR3 region is CASSAGQGAPLYEQYF. CDR3 in DNA: TGTGCCAGCAGCGCGGGACAGGGGGCCCCTCTCTACGAGCAGTACTTC.

The chain carries TRBV2 and TRBJ1-4; TRBD1 is a possible D gene (5 bases). Germline loops: CDR1 SNHLY, CDR2 FYNNEI. V lost 3 bases and J 6 bases, leaving 11 bases between the germline ends. The CDR3 length is 14 residues. The DNA for the CDR3 is TGTGCCAGCAGTGAGGGGCGGAACTATGAAAAACTGTTTTTT. It codes for CASSEGRNYEKLFF.

The chain is built from TRBV25-1 and TRBJ1-4, with a weak D call TRBD1 (6 bases). Germline lookup yields CDR1 MGHDK and CDR2 SYGVNS. The ends were cut back, 6 bases at V and 3 bases at J, with 17 bases in the middle. The CDR3 sequence is 16 residues long. CDR3 loop: CASSLRGIGANEKLFF. CDR3 DNA: TGTGCCAGCAGCCTTAGGGGGATAGGGGCTAATGAAAAACTGTTTTTT.

The rearrangement links TRBV30 to TRBJ1-1; tentative D call: TRBD1 (6 bases). The CDR3 has 15 residues. Between the trimmed V and J ends, which lost 3 bases and 1 base, there was a span of 15 bases. The germline V gene encodes CDR1 GTSNPN and CDR2 SVGIG (reference sequence). The CDR3 nucleotides read TGTGCCTGGAGCCCCTGGACAGCTTCGAACACTGAAGCTTTCTTT. Translation: CAWSPWTASNTEAFF. The full variable domain, its missing parts supplied by reference TRBV30 and TRBJ1-1, is SQTIHQWPATLVQPVGSPLSLECTVEGTSNPNLYWYRQAAGRGLQLLFYSVGIGQISSEVPQNLSASRPQDRQFILSSKKLLLSDSGFYLCAWSPWTASNTEAFFGQGTRLTVV.

The rearrangement joins TRBV5-1 to TRBJ2-3; 10 positions match TRBD2. CDR3 length equals 16 residues. V was pared by 5 bases and J by 0 bases, with 6 bases of the junction left unmatched. Germline CDR1 is SGHRS and CDR2 is YFSETQ. CDR3 protein: CASRASGGTSTDTQYF. CDR3 coding DNA: TGCGCCAGCAGGGCTAGCGGGGGCACTAGCACAGATACGCAGTATTTT.